This T cell receptor (beta chain) comes out of a study of CD8 T cells in ankylosing spondylitis. TCRdb re-analysed the 5' RACE reads in MiXCR, keeping a single row per CDR3 protein. The repertoire holds fewer than 250,000 distinct CDR3 sequences, with about 17% as singletons. With regard to this clonotype: Antigen specificity is unknown.

CDR1 SGHDN and CDR2 FVKESK come from the germline V gene. With 4 bases clipped from V and 7 bases from J, the junction kept 7 bases outside the gene matches. The CDR3 is 15 residues long. The study's findings and limits: What seemed typical of ankylosing spondylitis blood was a TCR beta motif built from roughly eight highly homologous variants.

The source of this sequence is a male donor with ankylosing spondylitis. Sequencing input: blood, either unsorted or a sorted T cell fraction (not recorded which). The chain recombines TRBV14 with TRBJ1-4; TRBD1 agrees at 9 bases. The DNA of the CDR3 is TGTGCCAGCAGCCGATACGGGACAGGGCCTGAAAAACTGTTTTTT. Amino acids: CASSRYGTGPEKLFF.